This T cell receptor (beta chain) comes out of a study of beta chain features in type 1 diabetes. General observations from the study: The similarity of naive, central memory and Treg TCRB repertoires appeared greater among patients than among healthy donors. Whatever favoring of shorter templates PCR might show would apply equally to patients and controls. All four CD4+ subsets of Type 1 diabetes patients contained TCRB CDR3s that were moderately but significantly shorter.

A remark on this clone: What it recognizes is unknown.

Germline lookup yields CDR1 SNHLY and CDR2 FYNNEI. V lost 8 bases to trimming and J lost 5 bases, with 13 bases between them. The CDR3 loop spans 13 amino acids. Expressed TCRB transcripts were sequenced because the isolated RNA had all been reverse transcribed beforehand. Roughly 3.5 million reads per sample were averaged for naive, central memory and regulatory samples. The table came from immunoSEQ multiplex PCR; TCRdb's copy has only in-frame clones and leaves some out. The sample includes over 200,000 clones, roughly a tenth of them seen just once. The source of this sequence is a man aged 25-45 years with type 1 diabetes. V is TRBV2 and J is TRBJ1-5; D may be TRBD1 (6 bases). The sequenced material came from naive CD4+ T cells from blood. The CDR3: CASSWTEHQPQHF. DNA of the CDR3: TGTGCCAGCTCGTGGACAGAGCATCAGCCCCAGCATTTT. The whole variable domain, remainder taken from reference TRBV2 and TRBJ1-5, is EPEVTQTPSHQVTQMGQEVILRCVPISNHLYFYWYRQILGQKVEFLVSFYNNEISEKSEIFDDQFSVERPDGSNFTLKIRSTKLEDSAMYFCASSWTEHQPQHFGDGTRLSIL.